The 3 T cell receptor beta chains given below trace back to one sample, sequenced in a study of cytomegalovirus exposure and HLA in healthy donors. Assay: immunoSEQ multiplex PCR; the TCRdb copy retains only in-frame clones and omits some. This sample has about 69,000 clones, with over 90% found just once. Sequenced sample: PBMCs. The receptor source for this set is a woman aged 18 to 35 in good health and CMV-seropositive.

The V and J genes are TRBV7-8 and TRBJ1-4, with TRBD1 matching 9 bases. The V gene end was trimmed by 1 base and the J gene end by 5 bases; junction bases not matched to a gene: 2. CDR1 and CDR2 (germline): SGHVS, FQNEAQ. The CDR3 has 15 amino acids. Here the CDR3 reads CASSLGTGANEKLFF. DNA for the CDR3: TGTGCCAGCAGCTTAGGGACAGGGGCCAATGAAAAACTGTTTTTT.

The chain carries TRBV27 and TRBJ2-5; D uncertain. The CDR3 is 14 amino acids. CDR1 and CDR2 (germline): MNHEY, SMNVEV (reference sequence). The V end lost 5 bases, the J end lost 5 bases, and 15 bases lay between the germline ends. The CDR3 is CASSLTPFGETQYF. The CDR3 coding sequence is TGTGCCAGCAGTCTTACCCCGTTCGGGGAGACCCAGTACTTC.

The chain has TRBV7-9 and TRBJ2-3; D unresolved. There are 15 residues in the CDR3. V lost 2 bases to trimming and J lost 1 base, with 10 bases between them. Germline assignment: CDR1 SEHNR and CDR2 FQNEAQ (reference sequence). CDR3 bases: TGTGCCAGCAGCTTAAGAGCGACCGGCACAGATACGCAGTATTTT. Translated: CASSLRATGTDTQYF.